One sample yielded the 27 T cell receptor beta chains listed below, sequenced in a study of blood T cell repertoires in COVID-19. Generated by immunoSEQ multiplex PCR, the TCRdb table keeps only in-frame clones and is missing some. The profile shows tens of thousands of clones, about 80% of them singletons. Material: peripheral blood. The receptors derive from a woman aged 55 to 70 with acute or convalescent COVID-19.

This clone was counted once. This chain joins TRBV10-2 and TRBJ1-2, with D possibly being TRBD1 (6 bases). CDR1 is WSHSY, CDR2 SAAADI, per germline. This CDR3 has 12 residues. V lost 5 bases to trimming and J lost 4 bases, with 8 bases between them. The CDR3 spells CASSQGTYGYTF. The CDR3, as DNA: TGCGCCAGCAGTCAGGGGACCTATGGCTACACCTTC.

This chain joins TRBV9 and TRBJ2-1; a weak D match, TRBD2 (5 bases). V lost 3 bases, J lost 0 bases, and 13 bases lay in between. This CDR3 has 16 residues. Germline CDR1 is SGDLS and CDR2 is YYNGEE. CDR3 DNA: TGTGCCAGCAGCGCGAAGACTACCAGCTCCTACAATGAGCAGTTCTTC. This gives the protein CASSAKTTSSYNEQFF.

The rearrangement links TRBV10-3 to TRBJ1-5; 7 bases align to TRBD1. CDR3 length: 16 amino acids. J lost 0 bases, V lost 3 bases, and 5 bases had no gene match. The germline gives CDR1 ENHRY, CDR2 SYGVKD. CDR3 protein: CAISEGGGYSNQPQHF. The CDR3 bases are TGTGCCATCAGTGAAGGGGGCGGTTATAGCAATCAGCCCCAGCATTTT.

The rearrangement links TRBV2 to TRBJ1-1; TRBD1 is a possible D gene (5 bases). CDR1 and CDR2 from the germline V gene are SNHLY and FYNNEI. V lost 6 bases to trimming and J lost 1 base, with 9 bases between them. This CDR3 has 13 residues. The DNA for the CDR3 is TGTGCCAGCAGGTGGGGGGGGAACACTGAAGCTTTCTTT. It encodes CASRWGGNTEAFF. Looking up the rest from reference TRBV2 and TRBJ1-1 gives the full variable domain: EPEVTQTPSHQVTQMGQEVILRCVPISNHLYFYWYRQILGQKVEFLVSFYNNEISEKSEIFDDQFSVERPDGSNFTLKIRSTKLEDSAMYFCASRWGGNTEAFFGQGTRLTVV.

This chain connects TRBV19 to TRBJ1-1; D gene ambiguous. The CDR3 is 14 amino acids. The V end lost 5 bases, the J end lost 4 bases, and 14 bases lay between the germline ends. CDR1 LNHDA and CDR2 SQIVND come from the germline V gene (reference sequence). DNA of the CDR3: TGTGCCAGTAGTCCTAGAGATCGACGCACTGAAGCTTTCTTT. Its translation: CASSPRDRRTEAFF.

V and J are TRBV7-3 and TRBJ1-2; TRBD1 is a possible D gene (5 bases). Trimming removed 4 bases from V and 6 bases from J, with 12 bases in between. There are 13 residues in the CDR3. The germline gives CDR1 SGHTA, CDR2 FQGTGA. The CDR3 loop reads CASSYGTQDGYTF. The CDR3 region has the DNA TGTGCCAGCAGCTACGGGACTCAAGATGGCTACACCTTC.

In DNA, the CDR3 is TGTGCCAGTAGCCTACAGGGCCGATCGCGCACTGAAGCTTTCTTT. Encoded protein: CASSLQGRSRTEAFF. The chain recombines TRBV19 with TRBJ1-1, with D possibly matching TRBD1 (6 bases). The CDR3 has 15 residues. Trimming removed 6 bases at V and 4 bases at J, with 18 bases between. Germline V CDR1 and CDR2: LNHDA, SQIVND (reference sequence). The variable domain in full, with the rest retrieved from reference TRBV19 and TRBJ1-1, is DGGITQSPKYLFRKEGQNVTLSCEQNLNHDAMYWYRQDPGQGLRLIYYSQIVNDFQKGDIAEGYSVSREKKESFPLTVTSAQKNPTAFYLCASSLQGRSRTEAFFGQGTRLTVV.

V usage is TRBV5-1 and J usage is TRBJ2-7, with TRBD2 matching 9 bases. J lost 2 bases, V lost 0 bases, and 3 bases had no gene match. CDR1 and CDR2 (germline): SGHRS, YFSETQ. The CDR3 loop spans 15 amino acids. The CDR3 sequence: CASSLVAGGTYEQYF. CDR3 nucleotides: TGCGCCAGCAGCTTGGTTGCGGGGGGGACCTACGAGCAGTACTTC.

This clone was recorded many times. The CDR3 coding sequence is TGTGCCAGCGGCCGGGGAATTTCCTACGAGCAGTACTTC. Translation gives CASGRGISYEQYF. The chain has TRBV6-5 and TRBJ2-7; the D gene is possibly TRBD2 (5 bases). Between the trimmed V and J ends, which lost 8 bases and 1 base, there was a span of 12 bases. From germline, CDR1 is MNHEY and CDR2 SVGAGI. This CDR3 is built from 13 residues.

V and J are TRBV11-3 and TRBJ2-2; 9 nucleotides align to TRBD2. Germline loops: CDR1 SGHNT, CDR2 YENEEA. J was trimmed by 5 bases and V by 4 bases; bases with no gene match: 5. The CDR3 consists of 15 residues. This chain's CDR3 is CASSSRGGQTGELFF. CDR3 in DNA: TGTGCCAGCAGCTCGCGGGGGGGCCAAACCGGGGAGCTGTTTTTT. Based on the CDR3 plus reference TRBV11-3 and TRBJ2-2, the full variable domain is EAGVVQSPRYKIIEKKQPVAFWCNPISGHNTLYWYLQNLGQGPELLIRYENEEAVDDSQLPKDRFSAERLKGVDSTLKIQPAELGDSAVYLCASSSRGGQTGELFFGEGSRLTVL.

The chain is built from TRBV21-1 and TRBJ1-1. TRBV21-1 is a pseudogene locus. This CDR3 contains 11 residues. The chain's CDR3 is CASIAGAEAFF. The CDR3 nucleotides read TGTGCCAGTATTGCCGGGGCTGAAGCTTTCTTT.

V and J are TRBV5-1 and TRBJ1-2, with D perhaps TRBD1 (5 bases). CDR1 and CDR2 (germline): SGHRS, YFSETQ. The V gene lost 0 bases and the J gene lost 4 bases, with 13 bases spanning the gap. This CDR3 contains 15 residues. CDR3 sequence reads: CASSLEQASIYGYTF. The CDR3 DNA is TGCGCCAGCAGCTTGGAACAGGCCTCCATCTATGGCTACACCTTC. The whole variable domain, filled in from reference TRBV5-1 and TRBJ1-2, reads KAGVTQTPRYLIKTRGQQVTLSCSPISGHRSVSWYQQTPGQGLQFLFEYFSETQRNKGNFPGRFSGRQFSNSRSEMNVSTLELGDSALYLCASSLEQASIYGYTFGSGTRLTVV.

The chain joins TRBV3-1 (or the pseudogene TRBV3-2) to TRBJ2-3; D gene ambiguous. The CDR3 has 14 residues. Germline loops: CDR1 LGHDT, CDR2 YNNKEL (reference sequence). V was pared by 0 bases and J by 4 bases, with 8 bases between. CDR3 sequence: CASSQDLFPDTQYF. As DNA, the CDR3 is TGTGCCAGCAGCCAAGATCTATTCCCAGATACGCAGTATTTT.

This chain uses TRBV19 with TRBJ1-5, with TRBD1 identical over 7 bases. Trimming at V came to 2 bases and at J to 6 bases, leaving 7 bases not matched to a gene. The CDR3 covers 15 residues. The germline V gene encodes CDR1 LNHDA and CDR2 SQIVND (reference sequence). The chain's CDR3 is CASSILAGGTQPQHF. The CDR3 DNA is TGTGCCAGTAGTATACTGGCAGGGGGAACTCAGCCCCAGCATTTT.

The CDR3 loop is CASSLDGGSEKLFF. The CDR3 DNA sequence: TGTGCCAGCAGCTTGGATGGTGGTAGTGAAAAACTGTTTTTT. V gene TRBV5-6 combines with J gene TRBJ1-4; D call uncertain. Trimming cost V 0 bases and J 7 bases, with 10 bases left between them. Germline-derived CDR1 and CDR2 are SGHDT and YYEEEE. CDR3 size: 14 residues. The entire variable domain, with the rest obtained from reference TRBV5-6 and TRBJ1-4, is as follows: DAGVTQSPTHLIKTRGQQVTLRCSPKSGHDTVSWYQQALGQGPQFIFQYYEEEERQRGNFPDRFSGHQFPNYSSELNVNALLLGDSALYLCASSLDGGSEKLFFGSGTQLSVL.

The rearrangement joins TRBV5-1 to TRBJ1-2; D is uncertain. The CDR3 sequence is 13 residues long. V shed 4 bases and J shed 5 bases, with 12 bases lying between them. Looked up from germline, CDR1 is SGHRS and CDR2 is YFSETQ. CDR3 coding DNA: TGCGCCAGCAGCAGCGGGCTTATATATGGCTACACCTTC. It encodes CASSSGLIYGYTF.

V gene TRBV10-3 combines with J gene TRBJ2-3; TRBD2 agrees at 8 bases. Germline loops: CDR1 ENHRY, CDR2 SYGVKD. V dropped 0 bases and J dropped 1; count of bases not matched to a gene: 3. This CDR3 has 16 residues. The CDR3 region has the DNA TGTGCCATCAGTGAGTCGAGGCGGGGGGGCACAGATACGCAGTATTTT. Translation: CAISESRRGGTDTQYF.

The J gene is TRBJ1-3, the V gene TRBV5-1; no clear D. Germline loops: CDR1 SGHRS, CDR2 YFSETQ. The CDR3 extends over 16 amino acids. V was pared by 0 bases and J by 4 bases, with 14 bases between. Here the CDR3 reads CASSLAGSTGGNTIYF. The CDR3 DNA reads TGCGCCAGCAGCTTGGCCGGCAGTACGGGGGGAAACACCATATATTTT.

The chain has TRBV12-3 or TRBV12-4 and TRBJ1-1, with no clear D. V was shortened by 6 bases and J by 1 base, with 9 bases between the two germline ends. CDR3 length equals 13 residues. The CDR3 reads CASRQFRNTEAFF. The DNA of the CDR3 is TGTGCCAGCAGGCAATTTAGGAACACTGAAGCTTTCTTT.

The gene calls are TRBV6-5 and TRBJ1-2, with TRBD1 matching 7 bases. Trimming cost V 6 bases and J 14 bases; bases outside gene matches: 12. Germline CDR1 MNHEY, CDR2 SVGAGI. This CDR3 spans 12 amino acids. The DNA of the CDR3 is TGTGCCAGCAGGGAGACAGGGACCTTCGGGACCTTC. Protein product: CASRETGTFGTF.

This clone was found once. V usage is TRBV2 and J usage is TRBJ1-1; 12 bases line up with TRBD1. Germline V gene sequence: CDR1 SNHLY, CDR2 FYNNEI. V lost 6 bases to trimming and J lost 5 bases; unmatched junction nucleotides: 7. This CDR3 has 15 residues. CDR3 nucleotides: TGTGCCAGCAGCGGGACAGGGGGCTCGGGTACTGAAGCTTTCTTT. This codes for CASSGTGGSGTEAFF.

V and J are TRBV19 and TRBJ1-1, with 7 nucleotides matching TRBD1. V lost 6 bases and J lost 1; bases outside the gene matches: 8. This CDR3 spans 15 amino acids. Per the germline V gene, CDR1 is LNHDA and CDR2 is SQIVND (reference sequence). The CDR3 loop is CASSLPGQKNTEAFF. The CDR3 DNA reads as TGTGCCAGTAGCCTCCCGGGACAGAAGAACACTGAAGCTTTCTTT.

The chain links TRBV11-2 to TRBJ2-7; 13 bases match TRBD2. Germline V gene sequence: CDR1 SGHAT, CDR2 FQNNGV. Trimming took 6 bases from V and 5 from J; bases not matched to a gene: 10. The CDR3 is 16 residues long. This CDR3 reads CASRTSGGASINEQYF. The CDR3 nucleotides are TGTGCCAGCAGAACTAGCGGGGGGGCGTCGATCAACGAGCAGTACTTC.

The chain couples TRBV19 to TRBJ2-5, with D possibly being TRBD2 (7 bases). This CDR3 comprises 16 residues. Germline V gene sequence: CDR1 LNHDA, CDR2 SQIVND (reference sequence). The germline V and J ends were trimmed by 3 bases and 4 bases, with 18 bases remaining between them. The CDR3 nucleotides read TGTGCCAGTAGTATCGGGCCGATGGGGGGGCGAGAGACCCAGTACTTC. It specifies CASSIGPMGGRETQYF.

Here the CDR3 DNA reads TGTGCCAGCAGCCCAACAGGGGGCAGCTATGGCTACACCTTC. It encodes CASSPTGGSYGYTF. V and J are TRBV3-1 (or the pseudogene TRBV3-2) and TRBJ1-2, with 9 bases fitting TRBD1. Unmatched junction bases numbered 4, after V lost 4 bases and J lost 4 bases. CDR1 is LGHDT, CDR2 YNNKEL, per germline (reference sequence). The CDR3 covers 14 residues.

This CDR3 reads CASRIGVFNYGYTF. The CDR3 DNA reads as TGTGCCAGCAGGATAGGGGTATTTAACTATGGCTACACCTTC. This chain joins TRBV2 and TRBJ1-2; D perhaps matches TRBD1 (5 bases). V was trimmed by 6 bases and J by 1 base, leaving 12 bases between them. The CDR3 totals 14 residues. CDR1 and CDR2 from the germline V gene are SNHLY and FYNNEI.

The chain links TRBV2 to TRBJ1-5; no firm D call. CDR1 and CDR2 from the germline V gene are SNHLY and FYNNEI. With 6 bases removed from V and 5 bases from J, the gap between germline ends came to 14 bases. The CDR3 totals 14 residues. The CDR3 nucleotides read TGTGCCAGCAGACAAGAGAGGTCCTATCAGCCCCAGCATTTT. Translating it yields CASRQERSYQPQHF.